This TCR beta chain was sequenced for a study of blood T cell repertoires in COVID-19. On the study more broadly: Italy, Spain and the United States were the sources of the convalescent and acute COVID-19 samples. The analysed material was cDNA or gDNA that came from T cells, B-cell-depleted T cells, or PBMCs.

Per the original methods: Using reference gene primer amplification, nucleated cell counts were estimated. The repertoire was sequenced with immunoSEQ multiplex PCR; TCRdb's copy has only in-frame clones and lacks some. That table supplies the V and J calls and clone size; D and trimming were determined from the DNA. The sample has approximately 280,000 clones; more than 80% are singletons. Seattle researchers signed up patients amid active infection and tracked them longitudinally. Unmatched junction bases numbered 5, after V lost 3 bases and J lost 4 bases. The CDR3 is made up of 16 amino acids. Germline V gene lookup returns CDR1 LNHDA and CDR2 SQIVND (reference sequence).

The clonotype was recovered from a woman younger than 45 with COVID-19, enrolled during active disease. V usage is TRBV19 and J usage is TRBJ2-2, with 10 bases matching TRBD2. The sample comprised peripheral blood. The CDR3 DNA reads as TGTGCCAGTAGTATCACTAGCGGGGTGGGCACCGGGGAGCTGTTTTTT. Its translation is CASSITSGVGTGELFF.